A selection of T cell receptor beta chains follows, all from one sample in a study of blood T cell repertoires in COVID-19. TCRdb's copy holds only in-frame clones and misses some; the assay was immunoSEQ multiplex PCR. The repertoire consists of about 87,000 clones, with 60% to 80% occurring once and the leading ten covering roughly 4.2%. Source material: peripheral blood. The origin of the receptors is a woman in her 50s with acute or convalescent COVID-19. Both conserved end residues are trimmed from each CDR3. A D gene is named only where the DNA matches it firmly.

d_call	v_call	cdr3_aa
NA	TRBV9	ASSVDGAGQPQH
NA	TRBV30	AWSPTVNGGYT
NA	TRBV2	ASSGSWGEGYT
NA	TRBV7-9	ASSLRPDTSSGNTIY
NA	TRBV12-3/TRBV12-4	ASSFFEGETQY
TRBD1	TRBV2	ASSYSGTGVDGYT
NA	TRBV12-3/TRBV12-4	ASSQYSNQPQH
TRBD1	TRBV19	ASGKRQGAPGEQY
NA	TRBV6-5	ASSYTGQKEAF
TRBD2	TRBV3-1/TRBV3-2	ASSLSWGGQETQY
NA	TRBV27	ASSLWNGEVEAF
NA	TRBV28	ASSSGVWYGYT
NA	TRBV18	ASSQTGVGANEKLF
NA	TRBV14	ASSQEQGYNSPLH
NA	TRBV5-6	ASSSGDYGYT
TRBD1	TRBV28	ASSSLGTDSYEQY
NA	TRBV6-5	ASRPDYRTEAF
NA	TRBV7-2	ASSLKGPSSYNSPLH
NA	TRBV5-1	ASSVGPPGKAASQPQH
TRBD1	TRBV11-2	ASSLEGGRYEQY
NA	TRBV2	ASSRGNGANVLT
NA	TRBV7-9	ASGRPTGEKLF
NA	TRBV5-4	ASSATGSPYYT
TRBD1	TRBV12-3/TRBV12-4	ASSFFGQGQY
NA	TRBV28	ASSLGMKGTEAF
TRBD1	TRBV6-5	ASSYQGAGGNTIY
TRBD2	TRBV7-2	ASSSRGGGGANVLT